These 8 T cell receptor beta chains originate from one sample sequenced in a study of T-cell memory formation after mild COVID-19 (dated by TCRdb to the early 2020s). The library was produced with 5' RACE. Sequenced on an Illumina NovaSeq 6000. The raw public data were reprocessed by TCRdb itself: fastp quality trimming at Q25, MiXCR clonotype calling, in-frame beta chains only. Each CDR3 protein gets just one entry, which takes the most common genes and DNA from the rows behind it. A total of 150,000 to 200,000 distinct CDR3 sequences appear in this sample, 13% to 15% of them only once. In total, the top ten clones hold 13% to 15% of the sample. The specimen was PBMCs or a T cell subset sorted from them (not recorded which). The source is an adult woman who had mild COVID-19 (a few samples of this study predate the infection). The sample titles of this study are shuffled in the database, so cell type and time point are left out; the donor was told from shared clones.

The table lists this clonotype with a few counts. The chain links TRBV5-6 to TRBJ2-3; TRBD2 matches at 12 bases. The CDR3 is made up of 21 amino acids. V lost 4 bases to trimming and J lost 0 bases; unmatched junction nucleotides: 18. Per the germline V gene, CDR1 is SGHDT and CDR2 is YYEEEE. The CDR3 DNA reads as TGTGCCAGCAGCCCGGCCGTCGGACTAGCGGGGTTCTCAACTAGCACAGATACGCAGTATTTT. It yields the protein CASSPAVGLAGFSTSTDTQYF.

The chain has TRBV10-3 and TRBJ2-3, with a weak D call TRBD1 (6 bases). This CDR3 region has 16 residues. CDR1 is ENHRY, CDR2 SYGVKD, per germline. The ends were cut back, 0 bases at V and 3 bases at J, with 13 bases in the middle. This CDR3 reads CAISESIRGVTDTQYF. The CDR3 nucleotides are TGTGCCATCAGTGAGTCGATCAGGGGCGTTACAGATACGCAGTATTTT.

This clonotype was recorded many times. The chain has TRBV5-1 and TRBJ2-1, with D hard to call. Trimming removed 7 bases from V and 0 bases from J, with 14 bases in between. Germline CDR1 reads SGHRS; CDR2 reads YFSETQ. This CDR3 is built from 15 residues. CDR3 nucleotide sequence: TGCGCCAGCCGCTCCTTCTTGAGCTCCTACAATGAGCAGTTCTTC. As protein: CASRSFLSSYNEQFF.

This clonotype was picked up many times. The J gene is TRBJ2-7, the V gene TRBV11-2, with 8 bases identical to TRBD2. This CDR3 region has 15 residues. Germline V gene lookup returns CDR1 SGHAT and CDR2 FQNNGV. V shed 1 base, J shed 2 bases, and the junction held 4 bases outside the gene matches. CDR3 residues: CASSLGLAKTYEQYF. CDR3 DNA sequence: TGTGCCAGCAGCTTAGGACTAGCGAAGACCTACGAGCAGTACTTC.

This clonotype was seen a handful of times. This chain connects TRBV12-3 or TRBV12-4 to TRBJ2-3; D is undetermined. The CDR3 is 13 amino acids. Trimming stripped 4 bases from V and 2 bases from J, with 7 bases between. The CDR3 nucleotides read TGTGCCAGCAGTTCCCGGGCCACAGATACGCAGTATTTT. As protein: CASSSRATDTQYF.

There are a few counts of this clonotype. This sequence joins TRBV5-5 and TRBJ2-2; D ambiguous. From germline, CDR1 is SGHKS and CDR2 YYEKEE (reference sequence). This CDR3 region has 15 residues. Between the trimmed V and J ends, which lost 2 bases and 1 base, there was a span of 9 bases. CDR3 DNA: TGTGCCAGCAGCTTTGACCCAAAGAACACCGGGGAGCTGTTTTTT. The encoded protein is CASSFDPKNTGELFF.

In nucleotides, the CDR3 is TGCGCCAGCAGCTTGGAGGGACAGGGGGCTGATGAGCAGTACTTC. Residues: CASSLEGQGADEQYF. The gene calls are TRBV5-1 and TRBJ2-7, with 12 bases matching TRBD1. The V segment lost 0 bases and the J segment 7 bases; nucleotides outside the gene matches: 5. The CDR3 is 15 residues long. Germline CDR1 and CDR2: SGHRS and YFSETQ.

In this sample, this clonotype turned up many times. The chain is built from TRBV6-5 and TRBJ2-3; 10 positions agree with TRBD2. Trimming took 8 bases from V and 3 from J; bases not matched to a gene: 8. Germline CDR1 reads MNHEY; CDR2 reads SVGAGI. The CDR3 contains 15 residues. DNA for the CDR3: TGTGCCAGCTCAACCCCGGGACTAGCGACAGATACGCAGTATTTT. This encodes CASSTPGLATDTQYF.